These 18 T cell receptor beta chains share one sample of origin, sequenced in a study of OX40 agonist ivuxolimab in advanced cancers. Profiled with immunoSEQ multiplex PCR; TCRdb holds only in-frame clones, not every one. The sample consists of around 68,000 clones, about nine tenths of them appearing once. Sequenced material: CD4+ or CD8+ T cells sorted from blood, taken in a trial of the OX40 agonist ivuxolimab. These receptors were collected from an adult with an advanced solid tumor such as melanoma, head and neck, liver or kidney cancer.

This clone was counted a single time. The V gene is TRBV6-1, the J gene TRBJ2-5; D is tentatively TRBD1 or TRBD2 (5 bases each). Between the trimmed V and J ends, which lost 0 bases and 6 bases, there was a span of 14 bases. Germline V gene sequence: CDR1 MNHNS, CDR2 SASEGT. This CDR3 contains 15 residues. The CDR3 DNA reads TGTGCCAGCAGTGAAGCTTTGGGTGGGACGCAGACCCAGTACTTC. Translation gives CASSEALGGTQTQYF.

The chain couples TRBV6-4 to TRBJ1-3; possibly TRBD1 for D (6 bases). Germline V gives CDR1 MRHNA, CDR2 SNTAGT. The CDR3 runs to 16 residues. V lost 4 bases and J 3 bases, leaving 16 bases between the germline ends. For the CDR3, the DNA is TGTGCCAGCAGTGGGGAGGTGGGGGCTTATGGAAACACCATATATTTT. This translates into CASSGEVGAYGNTIYF.

CDR3 in amino acids: CSVLLAGGGTDTQYF. The CDR3 bases are TGCAGCGTTCTTCTAGCGGGAGGCGGCACAGATACGCAGTATTTT. The chain links TRBV29-1 to TRBJ2-3; 11 bases line up with TRBD2. The CDR3 covers 15 residues. V trimming: 5 bases; J trimming: 1 base; junction bases outside the gene matches: 5. The V gene's germline CDR1 is SQVTM and CDR2 ANQGSEA.

The CDR3 is CASSQGGDSVGQYF. As DNA, the CDR3 is TGCGCCAGCAGCCAGGGGGGCGACTCCGTCGGGCAGTACTTC. The V and J genes are TRBV5-1 and TRBJ2-7; TRBD1 is a possible D gene (7 bases). The CDR3 consists of 14 residues. V lost 4 bases to trimming and J lost 9 bases, with 20 bases between them. CDR1 and CDR2 from the germline V gene are SGHRS and YFSETQ.

The gene calls are TRBV25-1 and TRBJ1-4; the D gene is possibly TRBD1 (5 bases). Germline CDR1 MGHDK, CDR2 SYGVNS. The V gene lost 5 bases and the J gene lost 2 bases, with 12 bases spanning the gap. The CDR3 consists of 15 residues. DNA for the CDR3: TGTGCCAGCAGTTATCAGGGACGGACTAATGAAAAACTGTTTTTT. This codes for CASSYQGRTNEKLFF.

The rearrangement uses TRBV18 and TRBJ1-2; a possible D gene is TRBD1 (5 bases). V was shortened by 5 bases and J by 7 bases, with 20 bases between the two germline ends. Germline CDR1 is KGHSH and CDR2 is LQKENI. This CDR3 has 15 residues. The CDR3 sequence is CASSATSPQGRGYTF. In DNA form, the CDR3 reads TGTGCCAGCTCAGCCACCTCCCCGCAGGGCCGTGGCTACACCTTC.

Here the CDR3 reads CASSIRAGEQFF. Written as DNA, the CDR3 is TGTGCCAGTAGTATTAGAGCAGGTGAGCAGTTCTTC. V usage is TRBV19 and J usage is TRBJ2-1; D is unresolved. Germline CDR1 LNHDA, CDR2 SQIVND (reference sequence). The CDR3 consists of 12 residues. The ends were cut back, 3 bases at V and 9 bases at J, with 9 bases in the middle.

The chain uses TRBV15 and TRBJ2-3; 7 nucleotides align to TRBD2. The CDR3 is 16 residues long. V trimming: 3 bases; J trimming: 6 bases; junction bases outside the gene matches: 12. Germline assignment: CDR1 LNHNV and CDR2 YYDKDF (reference sequence). Written as DNA, the CDR3 is TGTGCCACCAGCAGTGGTCTAAGCGGGGCGGTGGATACGCAGTATTTT. It yields the protein CATSSGLSGAVDTQYF.

V and J are TRBV28 and TRBJ1-2, with TRBD1 identical over 7 bases. The germline gives CDR1 MDHEN, CDR2 SYDVKM. V shed 3 bases, J shed 8 bases, and the junction held 6 bases outside the gene matches. The CDR3 spans 13 residues. CDR3 sequence (DNA): TGTGCCAGCAGTTTGGAGGGGGCAGAGGGCTACACCTTC. This gives the protein CASSLEGAEGYTF.

V usage is TRBV11-2 and J usage is TRBJ2-7; no definite D call. Per the germline V gene, CDR1 is SGHAT and CDR2 is FQNNGV. CDR3 length: 12 amino acids. V lost 1 base to trimming and J lost 3 bases, with 4 bases between them. CDR3 DNA sequence: TGTGCCAGCAGCTTAGGAGACTACGAGCAGTACTTC. The encoded protein is CASSLGDYEQYF.

This chain joins TRBV4-2 and TRBJ1-3, with D maybe TRBD1 (5 bases). Germline CDR1 reads LGHNA; CDR2 reads YNFKEQ. The CDR3 spans 15 residues. V lost 0 bases and J lost 2, with 8 bases in between. The CDR3 sequence: CASSQDLTAGNTIYF. The CDR3 nucleotides are TGTGCCAGCAGCCAAGATCTGACAGCTGGAAACACCATATATTTT.

J is TRBJ2-2 and V is TRBV7-2, with D possibly being TRBD1 (5 bases). V lost 2 bases and J 8 bases, leaving 12 bases between the germline ends. CDR1 is SGHTA and CDR2 is FQGNSA in the germline V gene. The CDR3 is made up of 14 amino acids. The CDR3 reads CASSLNTGVGELFF. CDR3 in DNA: TGTGCCAGCAGCTTAAATACAGGTGTGGGGGAGCTGTTTTTT. Drawing the rest from reference TRBV7-2 and TRBJ2-2, the complete variable domain is GAGVSQSPSNKVTEKGKDVELRCDPISGHTALYWYRQSLGQGLEFLIYFQGNSAPDKSGLPSDRFSAERTGGSVSTLTIQRTQQEDSAVYLCASSLNTGVGELFFGEGSRLTVL.

The chain recombines TRBV29-1 with TRBJ1-1, with D unclear. The germline V gene encodes CDR1 SQVTM and CDR2 ANQGSEA. Trimming took 7 bases from V and 0 from J, leaving 15 bases between them. There are 14 residues in the CDR3. The chain's CDR3 is CSGNVGQVNTEAFF. The CDR3 DNA sequence: TGCAGCGGGAATGTTGGGCAGGTGAACACTGAAGCTTTCTTT.

The chain combines TRBV6-5 with TRBJ1-3; the D gene is possibly TRBD1 (6 bases). Germline assignment: CDR1 MNHEY and CDR2 SVGAGI. The CDR3 loop spans 15 amino acids. V lost 5 bases and J 4 bases, leaving 15 bases between the germline ends. The CDR3, as DNA: TGTGCCAGCAGTACTAACAGGGTTTCAGGAAACACCATATATTTT. As protein: CASSTNRVSGNTIYF.

This clone was recorded only once. The chain links TRBV5-1 to TRBJ2-5; D is undetermined. This CDR3 region has 15 residues. V dropped 0 bases and J dropped 3 bases, with 12 bases sitting between them. The germline gives CDR1 SGHRS, CDR2 YFSETQ. CDR3: CASSLVAVAEETQYF. As DNA, the CDR3 is TGCGCCAGCAGCTTGGTGGCAGTGGCCGAAGAGACCCAGTACTTC.

The rearrangement uses TRBV10-3 and TRBJ2-7; 8 bases are shared with TRBD1. The CDR3 is made up of 12 amino acids. The J segment lost 5 bases and the V segment lost 10 bases, leaving 7 bases of the junction unmatched. Looked up from germline, CDR1 is ENHRY and CDR2 is SYGVKD. Here the CDR3 reads CATQGASDEQYF. In nucleotides, the CDR3 is TGTGCCACCCAGGGGGCGAGCGACGAGCAGTACTTC.

This rearrangement joins TRBV30 to TRBJ2-1; D is uncertain. Trimming shortened V by 1 base and J by 0 bases, and 10 bases separated the two germline ends. The CDR3 extends over 15 amino acids. Germline loops: CDR1 GTSNPN, CDR2 SVGIG (reference sequence). The chain's CDR3 is CAWSGNRFSYNEQFF. CDR3 DNA: TGTGCCTGGAGTGGAAACAGATTCTCCTACAATGAGCAGTTCTTC.

This chain joins TRBV19 and TRBJ2-3; the D is unclear. The length of the CDR3 is 13 residues. Trimming shortened V by 6 bases and J by 0 bases, and 7 bases separated the two germline ends. CDR1 is LNHDA, CDR2 SQIVND, per germline (reference sequence). The CDR3 nucleotides read TGTGCCAGTAGGACCCCAAGCACAGATACGCAGTATTTT. Translated, it gives CASRTPSTDTQYF.